A single T cell receptor beta chain is shown here with its context. Its antigen is currently not known. Per-nucleotide qualities are absent, and no much larger clonotype sits a single base away. The sample is drawn from a study of human T cells and chemical hapten exposure (dated by TCRdb to the early 2020s). Turning to the overall study: For sensitization, 2% DPC in acetone was applied to a roughly 2 cm by roughly 2 cm area of upper inner arm skin. For TCR sequencing, blood came from twenty-nine alopecia patients at anywhere from one to four time points (pre-sensitization, 2, 6 and 24 weeks). Throughout the roughly 25-week study period, patients were also given weekly therapeutic DPC doses on the scalp. The libraries were sequenced as a pool, and the TCR yield per sample differed mostly because of small variations in library volumes within the pool. Patch testing on the upper back used Finn chambers containing 0.01% DPC, with scoring done after 6 days according to International Contact Dermatitis Research Group standards. Patient blood was sampled pre-sensitization (week 0) and at 2, 6 and about 24 weeks after DPC sensitization. Alopecia areata with under or over 50% scalp involvement, alopecia totalis and alopecia universalis were represented in the patient cohort, which was mostly female. In alopecia patients, the study followed how the peripheral blood TCR repertoire changed in vivo over primary and secondary sensitization to diphenylcyclopropenone (DPC), a hapten. Results and caveats for the whole study, not just this receptor: The number of PT1 expanded TCRs positively correlated with patch test score, significant at thresholds 8, 16 and 32 but not 4. Because every patient had alopecia, a presumed autoimmune disease, the patients' immune response might differ from that of healthy individuals. After repeated subsampling, the strength of the expansion versus patch-test correlation and the threshold at which it became significant changed. Compared with pre-sensitization or healthy control sets, expanded TCRs formed significantly more large CDR3 similarity clusters, which is consistent with antigen-driven responses. The number of TCRs above 1 in 1000 frequency did not change with DPC sensitization; there was no evidence of global repertoire structure alterations.

The meaning of the sample's time point label: patch test 1, 2 weeks after DPC sensitization. Taken with the paper, the label for treatment or condition translates to: therapeutic diphenylcyclopropenone sensitization with weekly scalp DPC. At each patch-test visit, blood was drawn before the patch test was applied. Eligible patients were aged 18 to 70, diagnosed with alopecia, deemed suitable for DPC therapy, and excluded if pregnant. Total RNA was extracted from unfractionated whole blood collected in Tempus Blood RNA tubes. A distance of 34 bases separates the germline ends of V and J, which lose 6 bases and 2 bases respectively. The germline V gene encodes CDR1 SQVTM and CDR2 ANQGSEA. There are 20 amino acids in the CDR3, from cysteine to phenylalanine inclusive. Of all the DNA, just the CDR3 is kept, 60 bases in frame from base 1. The protocol used for the library was RACE. The run used a NextSeq 500. Library preparation attached unique molecular identifiers to individual cDNA molecules for quantitative, reproducible TCR counting. Both TCR alpha and TCR beta chains were sequenced from each blood RNA sample. The original pipeline was this. A median of roughly 98,000 TCRs per sample was observed, with a range of about 23,224 to 690,600. V, J and CDR3 annotation of the TCR reads was performed with the Decombinator software suite. To make PS versus PT1 abundance plots, every sample was subsampled to the same number of TCRs (28,000). Expanded TCRs were defined as absent before sensitization and observed at least eight times at the 2-week time point. TCRdb reanalyzed the raw reads on its own, using fastp at Q25 for trimming and MiXCR for clone calling, and kept in-frame beta chains. Entries that share a CDR3 protein sequence are merged under the most common genes and DNA. TCRdb's processing, not the study's, gives the V and J calls here. The sample table holds around 50,000 distinct CDR3 sequences, of which 8% to 9.5% were seen once. 4.5% of the sample comes from the top ten.

The sequence joins TRBV29-1 to TRBJ2-5; the D call could be TRBD1 or TRBD2, with each sharing 6 bases. This material consisted of whole blood, taken in connection with sensitization to the hapten diphenylcyclopropenone (DPC). This TCR was sampled from a woman in her forties or fifties with alopecia areata. Some clones in this sample may be carry-over from other donors' samples. The nucleotide sequence is given as TGCAGCGTCACGCCTCCCATGGGGGGCCGAACCGGCGTCTCGCAAGAGACCCAGTACTTC. Its coded protein is CSVTPPMGGRTGVSQETQYF.